Presented here are 2 T cell receptor beta chains from one specimen sequenced in a study of blood T cells in healthy people across ages. A second PCR of 7 to 11 cycles used a sample-barcoded 5' primer and a J-beta primer mix. TCRdb passed the 5' RACE reads through MiXCR, listing each CDR3 protein once. The sample lists roughly 1,500,000 distinct CDR3 sequences; almost 35% were seen once. The sample consisted of blood. The receptors come from a young woman in good health.

V usage is TRBV29-1 and J usage is TRBJ2-7, with 8 bases aligning to TRBD2. Germline CDR1 SQVTM, CDR2 ANQGSEA. J gave up 3 bases and V 5 bases, and 12 bases lay outside the gene matches. The length of the CDR3 is 15 residues. CDR3 loop: CSVLLRLAGNYEQYF. The DNA of the CDR3 is TGCAGCGTTTTACTTAGGCTAGCGGGCAACTACGAGCAGTACTTC.

This clonotype has just a few counts. This sequence joins TRBV10-3 and TRBJ2-7; no reliable D call. The CDR3 has 14 residues. Per the germline V gene, CDR1 is ENHRY and CDR2 is SYGVKD. V lost 3 bases and J lost 1, with 10 bases in between. The CDR3 nucleotides are TGTGCCATCAGTGATGGTAGGCAGTCCTACGAGCAGTACTTC. Residues: CAISDGRQSYEQYF.